The 27 T cell receptor beta chains reported below all come from one sample, sequenced in a study of T cell changes during pregnancy in multiple sclerosis. The assay was immunoSEQ multiplex PCR, and TCRdb's table has in-frame clones only and misses some. Here the sample spans 60,000 or so clones, 90% being singletons. This sample comprised peripheral blood, obtained in the second trimester of pregnancy. Receptor source: a female donor in good health, enrolled as a control in a pregnancy study.

The rearrangement uses TRBV28 and TRBJ1-1, with unresolved D. This CDR3 region has 15 residues. Germline V lookup: CDR1 MDHEN, CDR2 SYDVKM. V lost 5 bases and J 3 bases, leaving 16 bases between the germline ends. CDR3 DNA: TGTGCCAGCAGTGGCGCTCAGCGCGGGGACACTGAAGCTTTCTTT. It specifies CASSGAQRGDTEAFF.

The chain couples TRBV4-2 to TRBJ2-1; the D gene is possibly TRBD1 (5 bases). This CDR3 region has 17 residues. V lost 2 bases and J 12 bases, leaving 26 bases between the germline ends. In germline, CDR1 is LGHNA, CDR2 YNFKEQ. CDR3: CASSQRTDGRAVDRQFF. The CDR3 nucleotides are TGTGCCAGCAGCCAACGAACGGACGGCAGGGCCGTTGATAGGCAGTTCTTC.

This chain uses TRBV5-6 with TRBJ2-4; 13 bases are a match to TRBD2. CDR1 is SGHDT, CDR2 YYEEEE, per germline. The CDR3 runs to 15 residues. The V and J ends lost 4 bases and 8 bases, in that order; junction bases with no gene match: 6. This chain's CDR3 is CASSALAGGGDIQYF. The DNA for the CDR3 is TGTGCCAGCAGCGCACTAGCGGGAGGGGGAGACATTCAGTACTTC. The variable domain in full, completed from reference TRBV5-6 and TRBJ2-4, reads DAGVTQSPTHLIKTRGQQVTLRCSPKSGHDTVSWYQQALGQGPQFIFQYYEEEERQRGNFPDRFSGHQFPNYSSELNVNALLLGDSALYLCASSALAGGGDIQYFGAGTRLSVL.

The table lists this clone with a count of one. CDR3 residues: CASSQENRPLEAFF. In nucleotides, the CDR3 is TGTGCCAGCAGCCAAGAAAACAGACCGCTTGAAGCTTTCTTT. The chain recombines TRBV14 with TRBJ1-1; D gene ambiguous. The V and J ends lost 0 bases and 7 bases respectively, with 12 bases between them. The V gene's germline CDR1 is SGHDN and CDR2 FVKESK. CDR3 length: 14 amino acids. Full variable domain (rest looked up from reference TRBV14 and TRBJ1-1): EAGVTQFPSHSVIEKGQTVTLRCDPISGHDNLYWYRRVMGKEIKFLLHFVKESKQDESGMPNNRFLAERTGGTYSTLKVQPAELEDSGVYFCASSQENRPLEAFFGQGTRLTVV.

The chain has TRBV18 and TRBJ1-1; TRBD1 might be the D (5 bases). This CDR3 has 14 amino acids. Germline V gives CDR1 KGHSH, CDR2 LQKENI. V lost 4 bases, J lost 4 bases, and 13 bases lay in between. CDR3 region: CASSLLTGGTEAFF. The CDR3 coding sequence is TGTGCCAGCTCACTTTTGACCGGGGGCACTGAAGCTTTCTTT.

The chain joins TRBV27 to TRBJ1-1; TRBD1 is a possible D gene (5 bases). Looked up from germline, CDR1 is MNHEY and CDR2 is SMNVEV (reference sequence). V lost 3 bases and J lost 4, with 24 bases in between. CDR3 size: 18 residues. The CDR3 is CASSFVLQGRGYLTEAFF. CDR3 in DNA: TGTGCCAGCAGTTTTGTCTTACAAGGGAGGGGATACCTCACTGAAGCTTTCTTT.

The V and J genes are TRBV27 and TRBJ2-7; 7 nucleotides agree with TRBD1. Trimming removed 3 bases from V and 4 bases from J; junction bases left unmatched: 6. CDR1 is MNHEY, CDR2 SMNVEV, per germline (reference sequence). The CDR3 runs 14 residues. The CDR3 spells CASSFGDSTYEQYF. In DNA form, the CDR3 reads TGTGCCAGCAGTTTTGGGGACAGTACATACGAGCAGTACTTC.

The V and J genes are TRBV25-1 and TRBJ1-5, with TRBD1 as a possible D gene (5 bases). CDR3 length: 13 amino acids. V gave up 6 bases and J gave up 4 bases, with 10 bases separating them. The germline CDR1 and CDR2 sequences are MGHDK and SYGVNS. The CDR3 nucleotides are TGTGCCAGCAGCGAGACAGAGAATCAGCCCCAGCATTTT. Translated: CASSETENQPQHF.

This clone was seen just once. The chain uses TRBV5-1 and TRBJ2-7; 11 bases fit TRBD1. Germline loops: CDR1 SGHRS, CDR2 YFSETQ. J lost 7 bases, V lost 7 bases, and 7 bases had no gene match. The CDR3 extends over 13 amino acids. CDR3 nucleotide sequence: TGCGCCAGCGGTGGACAGGGGGCGGGGGAGCAGTACTTC. Residues: CASGGQGAGEQYF. Full variable domain (rest looked up from reference TRBV5-1 and TRBJ2-7): KAGVTQTPRYLIKTRGQQVTLSCSPISGHRSVSWYQQTPGQGLQFLFEYFSETQRNKGNFPGRFSGRQFSNSRSEMNVSTLELGDSALYLCASGGQGAGEQYFGPGTRLTVT.

The rearrangement links TRBV30 to TRBJ1-1; the D is unclear. The CDR3 has 14 amino acids. Germline loops: CDR1 GTSNPN, CDR2 SVGIG (reference sequence). Trimming took off 0 bases at V and 0 bases at J, with 8 bases between the two ends. The CDR3 loop is CAWSVSQMNTEAFF. CDR3 nucleotides: TGTGCCTGGAGTGTATCGCAGATGAACACTGAAGCTTTCTTT.

For the CDR3, the DNA is TGTGCCAGCAGCTTAGTGAGCCGCGGGGGAGAGACCCAGTACTTC. This translates into CASSLVSRGGETQYF. The J gene is TRBJ2-5, the V gene TRBV7-2; the match to TRBD2 covers 7 bases. The V and J ends lost 1 base and 4 bases, in that order; junction bases with no gene match: 6. Germline lookup yields CDR1 SGHTA and CDR2 FQGNSA. CDR3 length: 15 residues.

The V call is TRBV18, the J call TRBJ2-5; 7 bases align to TRBD1. The junction had 20 bases not matched to a gene; V was cut back by 11 bases and J by 5 bases. This CDR3 region has 16 residues. Germline V gene data show CDR1 as KGHSH and CDR2 as LQKENI. The CDR3, as DNA: TGTGCCTCGACATTAACTATGGGACAGCTGGGGGAGACCCAGTACTTC. Protein product: CASTLTMGQLGETQYF. Supplemented by reference TRBV18 and TRBJ2-5, the full variable domain reads NAGVMQNPRHLVRRRGQEARLRCSPMKGHSHVYWYRQLPEEGLKFMVYLQKENIIDESGMPKERFSAEFPKEGPSILRIQQVVRGDSAAYFCASTLTMGQLGETQYFGPGTRLLVL.

Here the CDR3 reads CASSSLTGRAGNTIYF. DNA of the CDR3: TGTGCCAGCAGTTCCCTGACAGGGCGGGCTGGAAACACCATATATTTT. This chain connects TRBV27 to TRBJ1-3; 7 bases line up with TRBD1. The CDR3 has 16 amino acids. The germline CDR1 and CDR2 sequences are MNHEY and SMNVEV (reference sequence). Trimming at V came to 4 bases and at J to 2 bases, leaving 8 bases not matched to a gene.

The chain couples TRBV6-5 to TRBJ2-1; the match to TRBD2 covers 12 bases. After removal of 3 bases from V and 5 bases from J, the junction contained 5 bases not matched to a gene. This CDR3 region has 16 residues. Germline V lookup: CDR1 MNHEY, CDR2 SVGAGI. CDR3 loop: CASSYRGLAGHNEQFF. CDR3 DNA: TGTGCCAGCAGTTATCGGGGACTAGCGGGCCACAATGAGCAGTTCTTC.

This chain uses TRBV27 with TRBJ2-3; D perhaps matches TRBD2 (5 bases). This CDR3 region has 12 residues. Looked up from germline, CDR1 is MNHEY and CDR2 is SMNVEV (reference sequence). Trimming took 7 bases from V and 8 from J, leaving 13 bases between them. DNA of the CDR3: TGTGCCAGCACCCCGCTAGGAGGTACGCAGTATTTT. Its protein product is CASTPLGGTQYF.

The chain uses TRBV11-2 and TRBJ1-5; D unresolved. The CDR3 covers 15 residues. Germline CDR1 SGHAT, CDR2 FQNNGV. Trimming left V 5 bases short and J 1 base short, with 12 bases between. The DNA of the CDR3 is TGTGCCAGCAGCCCCTCGCGGGCCAGCAATCAGCCCCAGCATTTT. This codes for CASSPSRASNQPQHF. Supplemented by reference TRBV11-2 and TRBJ1-5, the full variable domain reads EAGVAQSPRYKIIEKRQSVAFWCNPISGHATLYWYQQILGQGPKLLIQFQNNGVVDDSQLPKDRFSAERLKGVDSTLKIQPAKLEDSAVYLCASSPSRASNQPQHFGDGTRLSIL.

This chain uses TRBV5-1 with TRBJ2-5; a weak D match, TRBD1 (5 bases). Trimming removed 0 bases from V and 1 base from J, with 10 bases in between. The CDR3 is made up of 15 amino acids. Germline CDR1 reads SGHRS; CDR2 reads YFSETQ. The CDR3, as DNA: TGCGCCAGCAGCTTGGGGGGCGCAACCCAAGAGACCCAGTACTTC. Its protein is CASSLGGATQETQYF.

CDR3 loop: CASSLALAREETQYF. CDR3 nucleotide sequence: TGTGCCAGCAGCTTAGCGTTGGCTAGAGAAGAGACCCAGTACTTC. The chain carries TRBV7-9 and TRBJ2-5; D gene unclear. With 0 bases removed from V and 3 bases from J, the gap between germline ends came to 11 bases. Per germline, CDR1 SEHNR and CDR2 FQNEAQ (reference sequence). The CDR3 is made up of 15 amino acids.

This clone is a singleton in its sample. The CDR3 DNA is TGTGCCAGTAGTAAACTAGCGGGGGCCTCCTACGAGCAGTACTTC. It specifies CASSKLAGASYEQYF. This chain joins TRBV19 and TRBJ2-7; 11 positions match TRBD2. The germline gives CDR1 LNHDA, CDR2 SQIVND (reference sequence). This CDR3 has 15 residues. The junction had 2 bases not matched to a gene; V was cut back by 4 bases and J by 0 bases.

The J gene is TRBJ2-5, the V gene TRBV9, with D possibly matching TRBD2 (5 bases). Germline V gene sequence: CDR1 SGDLS, CDR2 YYNGEE. V lost 3 bases, J lost 3 bases, and 12 bases lay in between. CDR3 length equals 14 residues. The CDR3 loop reads CASSAGSVEETQYF. CDR3 DNA sequence: TGTGCCAGCAGCGCCGGTAGCGTCGAAGAGACCCAGTACTTC.

This clone was seen a handful of times. The chain is built from TRBV7-9 and TRBJ1-5; possible D gene TRBD1, 5 bases. Trimming removed 4 bases at V and 5 bases at J, with 24 bases between. The CDR3 contains 18 residues. Germline V gene lookup returns CDR1 SEHNR and CDR2 FQNEAQ (reference sequence). For the CDR3, the DNA is TGTGCCAGCAGCTCCCAAATAGATACCGCAGCGGGACATCAGCCCCAGCATTTT. Protein: CASSSQIDTAAGHQPQHF. The full variable domain, in which reference TRBV7-9 and TRBJ1-5 provide the parts outside the CDR3, is DTGVSQNPRHKITKRGQNVTFRCDPISEHNRLYWYRQTLGQGPEFLTYFQNEAQLEKSRLLSDRFSAERPKGSFSTLEIQRTEQGDSAMYLCASSSQIDTAAGHQPQHFGDGTRLSIL.

The J gene is TRBJ2-1, the V gene TRBV2, with 11 bases fitting TRBD2. J gave up 9 bases and V 6 bases, and 4 bases lay outside the gene matches. The CDR3 extends over 13 amino acids. Germline loops: CDR1 SNHLY, CDR2 FYNNEI. The CDR3 loop reads CASRIAGGAEQFF. The CDR3 nucleotides are TGTGCCAGCAGAATAGCGGGAGGGGCTGAGCAGTTCTTC.

The genes are TRBV10-2 and TRBJ2-2; 11 bases fit TRBD1. V was pared by 6 bases and J by 1 base, with 1 base of the junction left unmatched. This CDR3 contains 15 residues. Germline-derived CDR1 and CDR2 are WSHSY and SAAADI. CDR3 sequence (DNA): TGCGCCAGCAGGGGACAGGGGGGGAACACCGGGGAGCTGTTTTTT. Translating gives CASRGQGGNTGELFF.

The chain has TRBV27 and TRBJ2-1; D might be TRBD2 (6 bases). CDR3 size: 18 residues. The germline V and J ends were trimmed by 3 bases and 5 bases, with 23 bases remaining between them. Germline CDR1 and CDR2: MNHEY and SMNVEV (reference sequence). The CDR3 spells CASSFYWTSHGGDNEQFF. CDR3 DNA sequence: TGTGCCAGCAGTTTCTACTGGACGTCTCATGGAGGGGACAATGAGCAGTTCTTC.

The genes are TRBV2 and TRBJ2-7; the match to TRBD2 covers 12 bases. J was trimmed by 7 bases and V by 6 bases; bases with no gene match: 10. The germline V gene encodes CDR1 SNHLY and CDR2 FYNNEI. This CDR3 is built from 15 residues. This CDR3 reads CASRTSGRSLGEQYF. CDR3 DNA sequence: TGTGCCAGCAGGACTAGCGGGAGATCCCTGGGGGAGCAGTACTTC.

The chain recombines TRBV10-3 with TRBJ1-3; TRBD1 agrees at 8 bases. Germline V gene lookup returns CDR1 ENHRY and CDR2 SYGVKD. The CDR3 covers 15 residues. J lost 3 bases, V lost 4 bases, and 5 bases had no gene match. In nucleotides, the CDR3 is TGTGCCATCAGTGGGACCGGACAGGGTGGAAACACCATATATTTT. It codes for CAISGTGQGGNTIYF.

The CDR3 region has the DNA TGTGCTAGTGCCGGGGGGGTCTACAATGAGCAGTTCTTC. It is translated as CASAGGVYNEQFF. The chain carries TRBV12-5 and TRBJ2-1; 8 positions match TRBD2. V was clipped by 7 bases and J by 3 bases; unmatched bases: 2. The CDR3 is 13 amino acids. CDR1 and CDR2 from the germline V gene are LGHNT and FRNRAP. Looking up the rest from reference TRBV12-5 and TRBJ2-1 gives the full variable domain: DARVTQTPRHKVTEMGQEVTMRCQPILGHNTVFWYRQTMMQGLELLAYFRNRAPLDDSGMPKDRFSAEMPDATLATLKIQPSEPRDSAVYFCASAGGVYNEQFFGPGTRLTVL.